Each of the 9 T cell receptor beta chains below was sequenced from the same sample in a study of blood T cell repertoires in COVID-19. Produced via immunoSEQ multiplex PCR; TCRdb's table is partial and in-frame only. The sample shows about 76,000 clones, 80% of them seen only once. The sequenced sample was peripheral blood. The receptors originated from a human donor in a cohort sampled during active COVID-19.

There are a few counts of this clone. The rearrangement links TRBV27 to TRBJ2-7, with 7 nucleotides matching TRBD2. This CDR3 is 13 amino acids long. Germline V gene data show CDR1 as MNHEY and CDR2 as SMNVEV (reference sequence). The V gene end was trimmed by 8 bases and the J gene end by 2 bases; junction bases not matched to a gene: 6. CDR3 nucleotides: TGTGCCAGCCGCTGGCGGGAGCCCTACGAGCAGTACTTC. This encodes CASRWREPYEQYF.

V and J are TRBV5-1 and TRBJ1-2; D might be TRBD1 (5 bases). This CDR3 has 14 residues. The germline V gene has CDR1 SGHRS and CDR2 YFSETQ. V was cut by 3 bases and J by 1 base, with 10 bases left in between. The CDR3 DNA sequence: TGCGCCAGCAGCTCCTATGACAGTAACTATGGCTACACCTTC. Translating it yields CASSSYDSNYGYTF.

The chain joins TRBV18 to TRBJ2-7, with 8 bases matching TRBD1. J was trimmed by 1 base and V by 1 base; bases with no gene match: 3. The CDR3 extends over 15 amino acids. The germline CDR1 and CDR2 sequences are KGHSH and LQKENI. The CDR3 sequence: CASSPLGQGSYEQYV. The CDR3 coding sequence is TGTGCCAGCTCACCACTTGGACAGGGTTCCTACGAGCAGTACGTC.

The V gene is TRBV5-1, the J gene TRBJ2-7; a weak D match, TRBD1 (5 bases). The CDR3 contains 14 residues. Trimming removed 2 bases at V and 2 bases at J, with 11 bases between. The germline V gene has CDR1 SGHRS and CDR2 YFSETQ. The CDR3 loop reads CASSLSTGPYEQYV. The DNA of the CDR3 is TGCGCCAGCAGCTTATCTACAGGCCCCTACGAGCAGTACGTC.

V is TRBV10-3 and J is TRBJ1-6; D uncertain. There are 14 residues in the CDR3. Trimming removed 6 bases from V and 4 bases from J, with 10 bases in between. Germline CDR1 is ENHRY and CDR2 is SYGVKD. For the CDR3, the DNA is TGTGCCATCAGCTACAGCGGTTATAATTCACCCCTCCACTTT. Its translation: CAISYSGYNSPLHF.

This clone was seen a handful of times. CDR3 protein: CASSLGDSGTGDTQYF. The CDR3 DNA follows: TGTGCCAGCAGCTTAGGGGATAGCGGGACGGGAGATACGCAGTATTTT. The chain couples TRBV11-2 to TRBJ2-3; TRBD2 agrees at 8 bases. V was pared by 1 base and J by 5 bases, with 8 bases of the junction left unmatched. The germline CDR1 and CDR2 sequences are SGHAT and FQNNGV. The CDR3 has 16 residues.

This clone was detected only a few times. The chain joins TRBV19 to TRBJ2-4; TRBD1 matches at 8 bases. Germline CDR1 and CDR2: LNHDA and SQIVND (reference sequence). V trimming: 5 bases; J trimming: 2 bases; junction bases outside the gene matches: 5. There are 15 residues in the CDR3. CDR3 coding DNA: TGTGCCAGTAGTCCAGGGGGCCGCCCCAAAAACATTCAGTACTTC. Amino acid sequence: CASSPGGRPKNIQYF. The full variable domain, with the rest looked up from reference TRBV19 and TRBJ2-4, is DGGITQSPKYLFRKEGQNVTLSCEQNLNHDAMYWYRQDPGQGLRLIYYSQIVNDFQKGDIAEGYSVSREKKESFPLTVTSAQKNPTAFYLCASSPGGRPKNIQYFGAGTRLSVL.

This chain connects TRBV6-5 to TRBJ1-1, with 7 bases lining up with TRBD1. The V and J ends lost 5 bases and 6 bases, in that order; junction bases with no gene match: 12. The CDR3 has 15 amino acids. The V gene's germline CDR1 is MNHEY and CDR2 SVGAGI. In DNA form, the CDR3 reads TGTGCCAGCAGTCCCTTACAGGGGCCCCTAGCTGAAGCTTTCTTT. Protein: CASSPLQGPLAEAFF.

V gene TRBV6-5 combines with J gene TRBJ2-3; 8 bases align to TRBD1. The V gene end was trimmed by 7 bases and the J gene end by 2 bases; junction bases not matched to a gene: 8. The CDR3 spans 15 residues. Germline CDR1 and CDR2: MNHEY and SVGAGI. The CDR3 here is CASNPGTGHTDTQYF. CDR3 DNA: TGTGCCAGCAACCCAGGGACAGGACACACAGATACGCAGTATTTT.